This entry is about one TCR beta chain. The antigen remains undetermined. This sample stems from a study of Ad26.COV2.S vaccination and SARS-CoV-2 variants. Study results and limitations: Individuals receiving vaccine had higher spike-specific TCR breadth than placebo recipients did.

This sample's treatment: 19 received Ad26.COV2.S at low or high dose, single or two shots; 5 received placebo; per-sample allocation not given. Sample collection was performed on day 63 after the first vaccine or placebo injection. The method was immunoSEQ multiplex PCR; TCRdb's version includes in-frame clones alone and lacks a portion of them. The sample records 350,000 to 500,000 clones, around 91% being singletons. The origin of this receptor is a person aged 18 to 65 who received the Ad26.COV2.S COVID-19 vaccine or a placebo. This material consisted of peripheral blood, taken in a trial of Ad26.COV2.S vaccine versus placebo.

The CDR3 sequence is CASSQDGGVVGELFF. The CDR3 coding sequence is TGTGCCAGCAGCCAAGATGGGGGGGTGGTCGGGGAGCTGTTTTTT. V is TRBV4-2 and J is TRBJ2-2; 7 nucleotides agree with TRBD2. Germline CDR1 is LGHNA and CDR2 is YNFKEQ. V was pared by 0 bases and J by 7 bases, with 5 bases of the junction left unmatched. This CDR3 contains 15 residues.